This T cell receptor beta chain is from a study of CXCR3-negative and CXCR3-positive naive CD8 T cells (dated by TCRdb to about 2019). Concerning the study at large: In total, around 150 million TRB reads were obtained, or roughly 1.5 +/- 0.3 million reads per library. Data from under 12 donors, pooled across two independent experiments, went into the diversity and physicochemical repertoire analyses. TRBV-TRBJ cluster analysis included naive subsets from about five donors and memory cells from 3 donors.

The sample was run on a NextSeq 550. The Human TCR Profiling Kit (MiLaboratory) was used to prepare UMI-labeled 5' RACE TRB cDNA libraries. cDNA synthesis used the entire amount of extracted RNA, and PCR amplification then used the entire amount of cDNA produced. Libraries were prepared in parallel with an identical number of PCR cycles. The paper's data handling went like this. With a requirement of at least two reads per UMI, MIGEC and MiXCR extracted about 50,000 +/- 10,000 unique UMI-labeled TRB cDNA molecules per library. An average of roughly 40,000 +/- 10,000 functional in-frame TRB CDR3 nucleotide clonotypes without stop codons was found per library. Diversity metrics, including normalized Shannon-Wiener and Chao1, were computed in VDJtools after downsampling to 5000 UMI-labeled TRB molecules per sample. For the central five CDR3 residues, VDJtools calculated physicochemical properties weighted by clonotype size, namely interaction energy, strength, volume and Kidera factor 4. After TCRdb reprocessed the reads, each CDR3 protein sequence was kept as one row, without DNA. It is TCRdb's table, rather than the study itself, that gives the V and J calls and clone size. The sample's own table lists tens of thousands of distinct CDR3 sequences. The top ten constitute 1.5% of the sample.

The CDR1 and CDR2 encoded by the germline V gene are SQVTM and ANQGSEA. Inclusive of the bounding cysteine and phenylalanine, the CDR3 is 15 residues long. The DNA sequence is not available. With no count recorded, this clonotype is classed as medium-sized (0.01 to 0.1%) from frequency. Its antigen target is currently unknown. The investigation overall reported the following: Because surface CD5, which has been linked to self-reactivity in mice, was comparable between naive subsets, TCR interaction strength was also inferred from TRB CDR3 physicochemical properties. TRB CDR3s from CXCR3-positive naive cells showed higher hydrophobicity (lower Kidera factor 4), lower energy, and higher strength and volume indices than CXCR3-negative naive cells. Similar TRBV-TRBJ usage was shown by naive CXCR3-negative and CXCR3-positive cells from the same donor, whereas distinct patterns were shown by memory cells. Freshly isolated PBMCs were used for most assays because CXCR3 expression went down partially after cryopreservation. Both naive subsets had comparably high repertoire diversity, while memory CD8+ T cells had much lower repertoire diversity.

Each CD8+ T cell subset was flow-sorted in triplicate, with fewer than 350,000 cells per subset placed directly into RLT lysis buffer. To keep memory contaminants out, a stringent definition of naive CD8+ T cells was applied: CD45RO-CCR7+CD27+CD95-. Standard density gradient centrifugation was used to isolate peripheral blood mononuclear cells from buffy coats. A FACSAria III was used to flow-sort naive CD8+ T cells into CXCR3-negative and CXCR3-positive populations. An RNeasy Mini Kit was used to extract total RNA from the sorted cells. Sequenced input: naive CXCR3- CD8+ T cells from blood. The cell subset or site label on this specimen signifies: CD45RO-CCR7+CD27+CD95- naive CD8+ T cells lacking CXCR3 (TNR3-). This sequence uses TRBV29-1 and TRBJ1-1. The receptor comes from a human donor in good health. Some clones in this sample may be carry-over from other donors' samples. The CDR3 corresponds to CSVEDPEQPNTEAFF.